These 2 T cell receptor beta chains were sequenced from one sample in a study of blood T cell repertoires in COVID-19. Profiled with immunoSEQ multiplex PCR; TCRdb holds only in-frame clones, not every one. The sample holds about 140,000 clones; 77% are singletons and the top ten take about 9.4%. What was sequenced was peripheral blood. The receptor set was obtained from a woman aged 45-60 years with active or convalescent COVID-19.

The rearrangement links TRBV4-3 to TRBJ2-7; D remains unclear. Germline V CDR1 and CDR2: LGHNA, YSLEER. This CDR3 has 14 amino acids. V was trimmed by 0 bases and J by 6 bases, leaving 12 bases between them. The CDR3 is CASSQDRSLGEQYF. The CDR3 nucleotides are TGCGCCAGCAGCCAAGATCGCTCACTTGGCGAGCAGTACTTC.

This chain connects TRBV19 to TRBJ1-1; D remains unclear. Germline V gene data show CDR1 as LNHDA and CDR2 as SQIVND (reference sequence). The CDR3 covers 14 residues. V lost 2 bases, J lost 4 bases, and 11 bases lay in between. The CDR3 spells CASSIQGRSTEAFF. In DNA form, the CDR3 reads TGTGCCAGTAGTATACAAGGGAGGAGCACTGAAGCTTTCTTT.